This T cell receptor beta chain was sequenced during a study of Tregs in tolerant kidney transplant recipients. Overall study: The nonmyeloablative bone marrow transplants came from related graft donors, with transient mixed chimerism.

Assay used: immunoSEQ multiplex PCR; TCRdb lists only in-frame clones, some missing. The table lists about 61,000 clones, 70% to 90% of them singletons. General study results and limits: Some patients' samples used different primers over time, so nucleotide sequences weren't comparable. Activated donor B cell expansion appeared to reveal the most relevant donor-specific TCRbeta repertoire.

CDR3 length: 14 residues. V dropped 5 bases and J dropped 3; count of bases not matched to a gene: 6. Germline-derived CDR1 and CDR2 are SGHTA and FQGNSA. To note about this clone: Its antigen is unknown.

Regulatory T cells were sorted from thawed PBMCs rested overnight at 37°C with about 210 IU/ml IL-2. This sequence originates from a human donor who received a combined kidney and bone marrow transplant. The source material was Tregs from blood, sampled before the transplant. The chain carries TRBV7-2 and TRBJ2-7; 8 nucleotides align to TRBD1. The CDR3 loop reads CASSTRTGHYEQYF. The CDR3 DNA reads TGTGCCAGCAGCACCCGGACAGGGCACTACGAGCAGTACTTC.